This TCR beta chain emerged from a study of early T cells in non-severe SARS-CoV-2 infection (dated by TCRdb to about 2021). A note on the overall study: Because TCR sequencing relied on bulk RNA taken from unsorted whole blood, pairing of alpha and beta chains was not possible. Results the study describes overall, beyond this receptor: VDJdb matching was skewed toward anti-spike CD8 responses and likely underestimated virus-specific expansions, missing private and CD4 specificities.

Note on this clonotype: Its antigen remains unidentified. There are no base qualities to consult, and no much larger clone falls within one base.

The method behind the library was 5' RACE. Sequenced using a NextSeq 500. In the TCR library protocol, unique molecular identifiers were attached to individual cDNA molecules to correct for PCR bias and sequencing error. Both TCR alpha and beta chains were sequenced, and tight co-correlation was observed between alpha and beta sequence abundances in each sample. The paper's processing steps were these. V gene, J gene and CDR3 annotation of TCR sequences was performed with Decombinator V4. Expanded TCRs were defined as changing significantly between any two time points under a Poisson model with p below 0.0001. TCR abundances were normalised to the total number of TCRs sequenced per sample and expressed as counts per million. MAIT TCRs were defined by TRAV1-2 paired with TRAJ12, TRAJ20 or TRAJ33, and iNKT TCRs by TRAV10 paired with TRAJ18. VDJdb, accessed 1 November 2021, was searched for CMV, EBV and SARS-CoV-2 annotated TCRs, with TCRs annotated for multiple antigens excluded. TCRdb redid the processing of the public reads, applying fastp at Q25 and MiXCR, and retained in-frame beta chains. Entries are consolidated by CDR3 protein sequence, retaining the most common genes and DNA. The V and J calls and clone size are TCRdb's, not the authors'. The sample table contains some 62,000 distinct CDR3 sequences; only one count was recorded for roughly a tenth of them. The top ten clones comprise less than 1.5% of the sample.

Trimming costs V 4 bases and J 0 bases, and their ends lie 7 bases apart. Looking up the germline V gene yields CDR1 MNHNS and CDR2 SASEGT. Spanning cysteine to phenylalanine, the CDR3 consists of 15 amino acids. The only DNA kept is the CDR3, 45 bases in frame from the first base. Set within a cohort of healthcare workers in London, UK, this nested case-control study involved weekly PCR testing of nasopharyngeal swabs along with blood sampling. Healthcare workers were recruited between 23 and 31 March 2020, during the week of the UK lockdown, and were followed weekly for up to roughly 16 weeks. Sequences were obtained from whole blood. This TCR derives from an adult who was a healthcare worker with PCR-confirmed SARS-CoV-2 infection or an uninfected control (not recorded which). This chain joins TRBV6-1 to TRBJ2-6; no D gene is confidently identified. The CDR3 protein sequence reads: CASSGIPSGANVLTF. In nucleotide form, the sequence is TGTGCCAGCAGTGGTATACCCTCTGGGGCCAACGTCCTGACTTTC.